The sequence of this T cell receptor (beta chain) was determined in a study of T cells in Graves' hyperthyroidism and ophthalmopathy. What was amplified from RNA transcripts were TCR beta CDR3 regions. In the first-round RT-PCR of the TCR CDR3, the HTBI primer set was used. A single record per CDR3 protein comes from TCRdb applying MiXCR to the multiplex PCR reads. The sample lists around 340,000 distinct CDR3 sequences, approximately 22% occurring once. Germline CDR1 SGHRS, CDR2 YFSETQ. There are 14 residues in the CDR3. The V end lost 5 bases, the J end lost 2 bases, and 10 bases lay between the germline ends. This clonotype was observed at least ten times. No antigen is known for it. The PBMCs had their origin in roughly 10 ml of fresh peripheral blood. Study-wide findings and caveats: Most thyroid clonotypes that were expanded above 0.001 also turned up in blood. Before onset, ophthalmopathy was predicted by the model a median roughly six months earlier.

The specimen was blood. The receptor's source is a woman in her forties or fifties with Graves' hyperthyroidism. The chain employs TRBV5-1 and TRBJ2-2; possibly TRBD1 for D (6 bases). CDR3 protein: CASRPDSNTGELFF. The CDR3 nucleotides read TGCGCCAGCAGACCGGACAGCAACACCGGGGAGCTGTTTTTT.